The rows below give T cell receptor beta chains drawn from one sample of a study of cytotoxic CD8 clonotypes in ibrutinib-treated CLL. Assay used: immunoSEQ multiplex PCR; TCRdb lists only in-frame clones, some missing. The sample yields about 130,000 clones, 70% to 90% seen once. Sample: PBMCs, taken after 24 months of ibrutinib treatment. Every receptor here comes from a human donor with chronic lymphocytic leukemia. Both conserved end residues are part of each CDR3. Each record gives: clone size, J gene, V gene, D gene, CDR3 DNA, CDR3 protein. A D gene is named only where the DNA matches it firmly. A clone size is listed for some rows: how often the clone was seen (once, few, many), or a class if it is expanded.

clone size: NA
J gene: TRBJ1-2
V gene: TRBV6-5
D gene: NA
CDR3 DNA: TGTGCCAGCCGATTACCGGGACGGTCCTATGGCTACACCTTC
CDR3 protein: CASRLPGRSYGYTF

clone size: NA
J gene: TRBJ2-3
V gene: TRBV29-1
D gene: TRBD2
CDR3 DNA: TGCAGCGTTAGCGGGACTAGCGGGAGGGGAAACACAGATACGCAGTATTTT
CDR3 protein: CSVSGTSGRGNTDTQYF

clone size: NA
J gene: TRBJ1-1
V gene: TRBV5-4
D gene: NA
CDR3 DNA: TGTGCCAGCAGCTTGGGGCTCCCGACAGGGAACACTGAAGCTTTCTTT
CDR3 protein: CASSLGLPTGNTEAFF

clone size: NA
J gene: TRBJ2-2
V gene: TRBV2
D gene: NA
CDR3 DNA: TGTGCCAGCAGGAATGGTCAGAAAAACACCGGGGAGCTGTTTTTT
CDR3 protein: CASRNGQKNTGELFF

clone size: NA
J gene: TRBJ2-7
V gene: TRBV4-3
D gene: NA
CDR3 DNA: TGCGCCAGCAGCCTAGACCGAAGGGAAGACAACGAGCAGTACTTC
CDR3 protein: CASSLDRREDNEQYF

clone size: NA
J gene: TRBJ2-1
V gene: TRBV30
D gene: NA
CDR3 DNA: TGTGCCTGGAGGTTGGACAGACGATCCTACAATGAGCAGTTCTTC
CDR3 protein: CAWRLDRRSYNEQFF

clone size: once
J gene: TRBJ2-2
V gene: TRBV11-2
D gene: TRBD1
CDR3 DNA: TGTGCCATATCCACCGGGACAGGGAACACCGGGGAGCTGTTTTTT
CDR3 protein: CAISTGTGNTGELFF

clone size: NA
J gene: TRBJ1-5
V gene: TRBV5-8
D gene: NA
CDR3 DNA: TGTGCCAGCAGCGTTGGACAGACTAGCAATCAGCCCCAGCATTTT
CDR3 protein: CASSVGQTSNQPQHF

clone size: NA
J gene: TRBJ2-2
V gene: TRBV7-2
D gene: NA
CDR3 DNA: TGTGCCAGCAGCTTAAGTGTTCAGGATGTAAGGTCCGGGGAGCTGTTTTTT
CDR3 protein: CASSLSVQDVRSGELFF

clone size: few
J gene: TRBJ1-5
V gene: TRBV29-1
D gene: NA
CDR3 DNA: TGCAGCGTTGCGGAAGGGGGAGAGCCCCAGCATTTT
CDR3 protein: CSVAEGGEPQHF

clone size: NA
J gene: TRBJ2-5
V gene: TRBV28
D gene: TRBD1
CDR3 DNA: TGTGCCAGCAGTTTAATGGGACAGGGAAAAGAGACCCAGTACTTC
CDR3 protein: CASSLMGQGKETQYF

clone size: few
J gene: TRBJ1-5
V gene: TRBV2
D gene: NA
CDR3 DNA: TGTGCCAGCAGTGTGACAGGGCCCCAGCATTTT
CDR3 protein: CASSVTGPQHF

clone size: NA
J gene: TRBJ2-3
V gene: TRBV27
D gene: TRBD1
CDR3 DNA: TGTGCCAGTCGGGCGGGGACAGGGAACACAGATACGCAGTATTTT
CDR3 protein: CASRAGTGNTDTQYF

clone size: once
J gene: TRBJ2-3
V gene: TRBV7-3
D gene: TRBD2
CDR3 DNA: TGTGCCAGCGGAAGCGGGGGGGCCGTAGATACGCAGTATTTT
CDR3 protein: CASGSGGAVDTQYF

clone size: NA
J gene: TRBJ1-1
V gene: TRBV27
D gene: TRBD1
CDR3 DNA: TGTGCCAGCAGTTTAGGCTGGGGCAGGGGGCGAAACACTGAAGCTTTCTTT
CDR3 protein: CASSLGWGRGRNTEAFF

clone size: NA
J gene: TRBJ2-7
V gene: TRBV28
D gene: NA
CDR3 DNA: TGTGCCAGCAGTCCCTATCAGGAGCAGTACTTC
CDR3 protein: CASSPYQEQYF

clone size: NA
J gene: TRBJ2-2
V gene: TRBV5-6
D gene: NA
CDR3 DNA: TGTGCCAGCAGAGCTTGGACACTCACCGGGGAGCTGTTTTTT
CDR3 protein: CASRAWTLTGELFF

clone size: NA
J gene: TRBJ2-7
V gene: TRBV5-8
D gene: TRBD1
CDR3 DNA: TGTGCCAGCAGCCCTATCGTGGGACAGGATTATTACGAGCAGTACTTC
CDR3 protein: CASSPIVGQDYYEQYF

clone size: NA
J gene: TRBJ1-3
V gene: TRBV6-1
D gene: NA
CDR3 DNA: TGTGCCAGCAGTGGGACAGCCCTCTCTGGAAACACCATATATTTT
CDR3 protein: CASSGTALSGNTIYF

clone size: NA
J gene: TRBJ2-4
V gene: TRBV27
D gene: TRBD1
CDR3 DNA: TGTGCCACTTCGGGCGGGACAGGTACCCTGGTAGCCAAAAACATTCAGTACTTC
CDR3 protein: CATSGGTGTLVAKNIQYF

clone size: NA
J gene: TRBJ1-1
V gene: TRBV6-5
D gene: NA
CDR3 DNA: TGTGCCAGCAGCCCGACAGGACCGAACACTGAAGCTTTCTTT
CDR3 protein: CASSPTGPNTEAFF

clone size: NA
J gene: TRBJ1-2
V gene: TRBV9
D gene: NA
CDR3 DNA: TGTGCCAGCAGCGTAGAAAGGGGAGGTGGCTACACCTTC
CDR3 protein: CASSVERGGGYTF

clone size: NA
J gene: TRBJ2-1
V gene: TRBV2
D gene: NA
CDR3 DNA: TGTGCCAGCAGCGGTTTGGACAGAGTAGCTGTCTTC
CDR3 protein: CASSGLDRVAVF

clone size: NA
J gene: TRBJ2-5
V gene: TRBV28
D gene: TRBD2
CDR3 DNA: TGTGCCAGCAGTTTGCCGGCTAGCGGGGGACAAGAGACCCAGTACTTC
CDR3 protein: CASSLPASGGQETQYF

clone size: NA
J gene: TRBJ1-2
V gene: TRBV7-2
D gene: TRBD1
CDR3 DNA: TGTGCCAGCAGCGTCGGACAGGGGGAAGGCTACACCTTC
CDR3 protein: CASSVGQGEGYTF

clone size: few
J gene: TRBJ2-5
V gene: TRBV9
D gene: NA
CDR3 DNA: TGTGCCAGCAGCCCCGCTCTGTACCAAGAGACCCAGTACTTC
CDR3 protein: CASSPALYQETQYF

clone size: NA
J gene: TRBJ1-6
V gene: TRBV28
D gene: NA
CDR3 DNA: TGTGCCAGCCTGAGCTCCTATAATTCACCCCTCCACTTT
CDR3 protein: CASLSSYNSPLHF

clone size: NA
J gene: TRBJ2-2
V gene: TRBV27
D gene: NA
CDR3 DNA: TGTGCCAGCAGTGTAAGAAACACCGGGGAGCTGTTTTTT
CDR3 protein: CASSVRNTGELFF

clone size: NA
J gene: TRBJ2-5
V gene: TRBV5-1
D gene: TRBD1
CDR3 DNA: TGCGCCAGCAGCACTGTCGACAGGGAAGGGCCCCAGTACTTC
CDR3 protein: CASSTVDREGPQYF

clone size: NA
J gene: TRBJ2-3
V gene: TRBV9
D gene: NA
CDR3 DNA: TGTGCCAGCAGCGTCCGCGTAGTTGGTACAGATACGCAGTATTTT
CDR3 protein: CASSVRVVGTDTQYF

clone size: once
J gene: TRBJ1-2
V gene: TRBV4-2
D gene: NA
CDR3 DNA: TGTGCCAGCAGCCAAGAACCCCAACGAGGGGGGACAACTAACTATGGCTACACCTTC
CDR3 protein: CASSQEPQRGGTTNYGYTF

clone size: NA
J gene: TRBJ2-5
V gene: TRBV11-1
D gene: NA
CDR3 DNA: TGTGCCAGCAGCTCCGAAACCGGGATTCAGGGGACCCAGTACTTC
CDR3 protein: CASSSETGIQGTQYF

clone size: NA
J gene: TRBJ1-4
V gene: TRBV28
D gene: NA
CDR3 DNA: TGTGCCAGCAGTCTGACAGGAGGGGGAGGAAAACTGTTTTTT
CDR3 protein: CASSLTGGGGKLFF

clone size: NA
J gene: TRBJ2-7
V gene: TRBV10-3
D gene: TRBD1
CDR3 DNA: TGTGCCATCACTGACCGGGACAGGGTTCCCTACGAGCAGTACTTC
CDR3 protein: CAITDRDRVPYEQYF

clone size: NA
J gene: TRBJ2-5
V gene: TRBV19
D gene: TRBD1
CDR3 DNA: TGTGCCAGAGGACAGGGGAGGGAGACCCAGTACTTC
CDR3 protein: CARGQGRETQYF

clone size: NA
J gene: TRBJ2-3
V gene: TRBV4-3
D gene: TRBD1
CDR3 DNA: TGCGCCAGCAGCCAGGGCCCCGGGACAGGTCTCACAGATACGCAGTATTTT
CDR3 protein: CASSQGPGTGLTDTQYF

clone size: few
J gene: TRBJ1-2
V gene: TRBV28
D gene: NA
CDR3 DNA: TGTGCCAGCAGTTTGCCGGATAATAGCGGGGGCTACACCTTC
CDR3 protein: CASSLPDNSGGYTF

clone size: once
J gene: TRBJ1-1
V gene: TRBV27
D gene: NA
CDR3 DNA: TGTGCCAGCAGTTCCCCCCCGGGACAAAGGAACACTGAAGCTTTCTTT
CDR3 protein: CASSSPPGQRNTEAFF

clone size: NA
J gene: TRBJ2-2
V gene: TRBV25-1
D gene: NA
CDR3 DNA: TGTGCCAGCAGTGAATATACCCAGGGAAGGGGGGAGCTGTTTTTT
CDR3 protein: CASSEYTQGRGELFF

clone size: NA
J gene: TRBJ2-2
V gene: TRBV7-7
D gene: TRBD2
CDR3 DNA: TGTGCCAGCAGCCAAAGTGGGGGGGACACCGGGGAGCTGTTTTTT
CDR3 protein: CASSQSGGDTGELFF